This T cell receptor (beta chain) was captured by sequencing in a study of follicular helper T cells after annual influenza vaccination. Produced via immunoSEQ multiplex PCR; TCRdb's table is partial and in-frame only. The sample lists 13,000 to 15,000 clones, roughly 86% occurring once. Study-level findings and limits: ICOS+CD38+ cTfh clonality tracked population frequency, and its change tracked circulating plasmablast change. Rare clonotypes were missed; only about 10-21% of cells gave TCRB.

The germline gives CDR1 SGHRS, CDR2 YFSETQ. Deletions cut 5 bases from V and 0 bases from J, with 8 bases between. The CDR3 runs 14 residues. For this clone: As yet, its antigen is unknown.

Documented time point: 2014-2015 season, pre-vaccination. Excluded were substance abuse, HIV/AIDS, active cancer, immunomodulatory drugs and active illness. The chain employs TRBV5-1 and TRBJ2-2; D not resolved. The sample was CXCR5- memory CD4+ T cells sorted from blood, taken on the day of influenza vaccination. The receptor was derived from an adult who received the influenza vaccine. The CDR3 DNA reads as TGCGCCAGCAGTTTCACCGCGAACACCGGGGAGCTGTTTTTT. It yields the protein CASSFTANTGELFF.